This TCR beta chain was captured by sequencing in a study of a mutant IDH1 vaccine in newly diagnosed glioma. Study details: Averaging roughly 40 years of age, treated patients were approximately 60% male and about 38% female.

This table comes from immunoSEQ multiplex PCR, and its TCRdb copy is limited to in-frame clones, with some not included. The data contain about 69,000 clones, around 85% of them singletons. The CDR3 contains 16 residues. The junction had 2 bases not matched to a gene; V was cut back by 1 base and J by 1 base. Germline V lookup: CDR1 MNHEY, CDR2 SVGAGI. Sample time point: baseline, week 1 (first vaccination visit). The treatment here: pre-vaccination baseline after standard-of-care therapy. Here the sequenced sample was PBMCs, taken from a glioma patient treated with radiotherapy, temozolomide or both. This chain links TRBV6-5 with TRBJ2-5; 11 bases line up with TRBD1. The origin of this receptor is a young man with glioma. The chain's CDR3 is CASSYWDRGTQETQYF. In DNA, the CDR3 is TGTGCCAGCAGTTACTGGGACAGGGGGACCCAAGAGACCCAGTACTTC.